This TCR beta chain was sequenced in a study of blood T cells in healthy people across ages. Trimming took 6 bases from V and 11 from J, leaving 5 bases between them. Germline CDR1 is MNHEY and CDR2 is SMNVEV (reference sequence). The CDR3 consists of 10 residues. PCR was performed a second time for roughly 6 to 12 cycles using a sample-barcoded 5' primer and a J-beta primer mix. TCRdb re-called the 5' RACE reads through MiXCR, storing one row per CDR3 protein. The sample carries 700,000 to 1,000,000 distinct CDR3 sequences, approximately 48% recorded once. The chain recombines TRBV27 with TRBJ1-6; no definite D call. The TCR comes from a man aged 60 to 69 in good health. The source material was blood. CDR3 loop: CASSSPPLHF. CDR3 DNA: TGTGCCAGCAGCTCTCCACCCCTCCACTTT.